The clone carrying this T cell receptor beta chain has at least ten counts. No antigen is known for it. The sample originates from a study of T cell repertoires in cytomegalovirus infection. Across the study: Public TCR beta signatures were indicative of both CMV infection and a matching HLA type.

Study results and limitations: Identification of carriers of CMV plus the relevant HLA was performed using cumulative public TCR beta family frequency. The study found HLA-C-restricted CMV-specific TCR beta clonotypes dominating the ex vivo response.

Via MiXCR, TCRdb re-called the reads, giving one row per CDR3 protein. Among around 250,000 distinct CDR3 sequences listed, more than 15% were seen once. The germline gives CDR1 MNHEY, CDR2 SMNVEV (reference sequence). This CDR3 region has 14 residues. Deletions cut 2 bases from V and 0 bases from J, with 8 bases between. This TCR derives from a human donor in good health (CMV status not recorded). Some clones in this sample may be carry-over from other donors' samples. The chain carries TRBV27 and TRBJ2-7, with unresolved D. The sample was CD8+ T cells from PBMCs. The CDR3 DNA is TGTGCCAGCAGTTTAGGCGCAAGCTCCTACGAGCAGTACTTC. Its protein is CASSLGASSYEQYF.